Shown below are 3 T cell receptor beta chains from a single sample sequenced in a study of shared clonotypes between healthy human individuals. Measured with immunoSEQ multiplex PCR; TCRdb has only the in-frame clones, and not every one. The table has about 2 million clones, about 95% seen once. The sample comprised naive CD4+ T cells sorted from blood. The subset denotes: CD45RA+ positively selected. These receptors were obtained from a man between 18 and 29 years old in good health.

As concerns this clone: Other nucleotide sequences from this sample produce the same CDR3. This chain uses TRBV6-5 with TRBJ2-7; 7 bases map to TRBD1. The CDR3 runs to 14 residues. The J segment lost 0 bases and the V segment lost 6 bases, leaving 5 bases of the junction unmatched. Per germline, CDR1 MNHEY and CDR2 SVGAGI. CDR3 in amino acids: CASSRRDSSYEQYF. The CDR3 DNA follows: TGTGCCAGCAGCCGCCGGGACAGCTCCTACGAGCAGTACTTC.

This clone showed up just once. The chain carries TRBV7-2 and TRBJ1-2; TRBD1 might be the D (5 bases). CDR3 length: 16 amino acids. V dropped 4 bases and J dropped 4 bases, with 19 bases sitting between them. Germline CDR1 is SGHTA and CDR2 is FQGNSA. The CDR3 DNA reads TGTGCCAGCAGCTCCCACGCCCTGACAGTAGTCTATGGCTACACCTTC. Translating gives CASSSHALTVVYGYTF.

The J gene is TRBJ1-4, the V gene TRBV6-1; no clear D gene. CDR1 and CDR2 (germline): MNHNS, SASEGT. V gave up 1 base and J gave up 13 bases, with 10 bases separating them. The CDR3 consists of 12 residues. For the CDR3, the DNA is TGTGCCAGCAGTGAAGGGTGGACCCGACTGTTTTTT. Translated, it gives CASSEGWTRLFF.